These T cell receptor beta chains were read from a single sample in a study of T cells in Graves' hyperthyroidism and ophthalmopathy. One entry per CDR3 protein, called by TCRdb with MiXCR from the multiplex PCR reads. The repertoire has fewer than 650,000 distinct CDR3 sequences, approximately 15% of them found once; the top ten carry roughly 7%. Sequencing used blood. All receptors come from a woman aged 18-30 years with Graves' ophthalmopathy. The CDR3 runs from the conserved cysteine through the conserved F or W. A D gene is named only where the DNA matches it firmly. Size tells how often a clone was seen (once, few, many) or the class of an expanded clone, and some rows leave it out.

cdr3_aa: CASSYLAGGPREQYF
cdr3_nt: TGTGCCAGCAGCTACCTAGCGGGAGGGCCTCGTGAGCAGTACTTC
j_call: TRBJ2-7
v_call: TRBV5-6
d_call: TRBD2
clone_size: .

cdr3_aa: CASSLLTSGSQYF
cdr3_nt: TGTGCCAGCAGCCTTCTGACTAGCGGTTCGCAGTATTTT
j_call: TRBJ2-3
v_call: TRBV7-8
d_call: TRBD2
clone_size: many

cdr3_aa: CASLRQGQETQYF
cdr3_nt: TGTGCCAGCTTGCGACAGGGTCAAGAGACCCAGTACTTC
j_call: TRBJ2-5
v_call: TRBV7-6
d_call: TRBD1
clone_size: .

cdr3_aa: CSARDDHNSYEQCF
cdr3_nt: TGCAGTGCTAGAGATGACCACAATTCCTACGAGCAGTGCTTC
j_call: TRBJ2-7
v_call: TRBV20-1
d_call: .
clone_size: .

cdr3_aa: CASSAGRVSGSTDTQYF
cdr3_nt: TGTGCCAGCAGCGCAGGACGGGTTAGCGGGAGCACAGATACGCAGTATTTT
j_call: TRBJ2-3
v_call: TRBV11-3
d_call: TRBD2
clone_size: many

cdr3_aa: CASSFWTSGGLNQPQHF
cdr3_nt: TGTGCCAGCAGCTTCTGGACAAGCGGGGGCCTTAATCAGCCCCAGCATTTT
j_call: TRBJ1-5
v_call: TRBV5-6
d_call: .
clone_size: many

cdr3_aa: CSAGGQGSYEQYF
cdr3_nt: TGCAGTGCTGGGGGACAGGGCAGCTACGAGCAGTACTTC
j_call: TRBJ2-7
v_call: TRBV20-1
d_call: TRBD1
clone_size: many

cdr3_aa: CASRLDRDDGYTF
cdr3_nt: TGTGCCAGCCGCCTTGACAGGGACGATGGCTACACCTTC
j_call: TRBJ1-2
v_call: TRBV19
d_call: TRBD1
clone_size: .

cdr3_aa: CATSQGSVGNTEAFF
cdr3_nt: TGTGCCACCTCTCAGGGGTCAGTGGGGAACACTGAAGCTTTCTTT
j_call: TRBJ1-1
v_call: TRBV24-1
d_call: .
clone_size: many

cdr3_aa: CASTAGTQTYEQYF
cdr3_nt: TGTGCCAGCACCGCAGGGACTCAGACCTACGAGCAGTACTTC
j_call: TRBJ2-7
v_call: TRBV28
d_call: .
clone_size: .

cdr3_aa: CASSGDRVGYGYTF
cdr3_nt: TGTGCCAGCAGTGGAGACAGGGTTGGATATGGCTACACCTTC
j_call: TRBJ1-2
v_call: TRBV6-1
d_call: TRBD1
clone_size: many

cdr3_aa: CATSRDWDPGANVLTF
cdr3_nt: TGTGCCACCAGCAGAGATTGGGATCCCGGGGCCAACGTCCTGACTTTC
j_call: TRBJ2-6
v_call: TRBV15
d_call: .
clone_size: few

cdr3_aa: CASSLDTNPTDTQYF
cdr3_nt: TGCGCCAGCAGCTTGGACACCAACCCCACAGATACGCAGTATTTT
j_call: TRBJ2-3
v_call: TRBV5-1
d_call: .
clone_size: many

cdr3_aa: CATRTTQNNEQFF
cdr3_nt: TGTGCCACCAGAACGACGCAGAACAATGAGCAGTTCTTC
j_call: TRBJ2-1
v_call: TRBV24-1
d_call: .
clone_size: .

cdr3_aa: CASRPGQGTNEKLFF
cdr3_nt: TGTGCCAGCAGACCGGGACAGGGTACTAATGAAAAACTGTTTTTT
j_call: TRBJ1-4
v_call: TRBV2
d_call: TRBD1
clone_size: many

cdr3_aa: CASSRPSGELFF
cdr3_nt: TGTGCCAGCAGCCGTCCGAGCGGGGAGCTGTTTTTT
j_call: TRBJ2-2
v_call: TRBV7-8
d_call: .
clone_size: many

cdr3_aa: CASSRMITGELFF
cdr3_nt: TGTGCCAGCAGTAGGATGATCACCGGGGAGCTGTTTTTT
j_call: TRBJ2-2
v_call: TRBV25-1
d_call: .
clone_size: few

cdr3_aa: CASSLMGLAGAGYEQYF
cdr3_nt: TGTGCCAGCTCACTAATGGGACTAGCGGGAGCGGGGTACGAGCAGTACTTC
j_call: TRBJ2-7
v_call: TRBV18
d_call: TRBD2
clone_size: .

cdr3_aa: CASSSQATNEKLFF
cdr3_nt: TGTGCCAGCAGCTCCCAAGCAACTAATGAAAAACTGTTTTTT
j_call: TRBJ1-4
v_call: TRBV7-2
d_call: .
clone_size: many

cdr3_aa: CASSLGIATGELFF
cdr3_nt: TGTGCCAGCAGTTTGGGCATCGCCACCGGGGAGCTGTTTTTT
j_call: TRBJ2-2
v_call: TRBV28
d_call: .
clone_size: few

cdr3_aa: CASSSGRNYEQYF
cdr3_nt: TGTGCCAGCAGCTCAGGACGGAACTACGAGCAGTACTTC
j_call: TRBJ2-7
v_call: TRBV7-9
d_call: .
clone_size: many

cdr3_aa: CASSYSWTDNSPLHF
cdr3_nt: TGTGCCAGCAGTTACTCATGGACCGATAATTCACCCCTCCACTTT
j_call: TRBJ1-6
v_call: TRBV6-5
d_call: .
clone_size: few

cdr3_aa: CAIRETGENSPLHF
cdr3_nt: TGTGCCATCAGGGAGACAGGGGAAAATTCACCCCTCCACTTT
j_call: TRBJ1-6
v_call: TRBV10-3
d_call: TRBD1
clone_size: .

cdr3_aa: CASSIGGTAYNEQFF
cdr3_nt: TGTGCCAGTAGTATTGGGGGGACGGCCTACAATGAGCAGTTCTTC
j_call: TRBJ2-1
v_call: TRBV19
d_call: .
clone_size: .

cdr3_aa: CASRDPEAPYEQYF
cdr3_nt: TGTGCCAGCAGGGATCCCGAGGCCCCTTACGAGCAGTACTTC
j_call: TRBJ2-7
v_call: TRBV2
d_call: .
clone_size: many

cdr3_aa: CASSGTGAIKKYTQYF
cdr3_nt: TGTGCCAGCAGCGGGACAGGGGCCATAAAGAAGTATACGCAGTATTTT
j_call: TRBJ2-3
v_call: TRBV28
d_call: TRBD1
clone_size: many

cdr3_aa: CAISMTVGSGNTIYF
cdr3_nt: TGTGCCATCAGTATGACAGTCGGTTCAGGAAACACCATATATTTT
j_call: TRBJ1-3
v_call: TRBV10-3
d_call: .
clone_size: .

cdr3_aa: CASSLRTDRENTGELFF
cdr3_nt: TGTGCCAGCAGCCTTAGGACGGACAGGGAGAACACCGGGGAGCTGTTTTTT
j_call: TRBJ2-2
v_call: TRBV7-9
d_call: TRBD1
clone_size: few

cdr3_aa: CASREVGRGQQEAFF
cdr3_nt: TGTGCCAGCAGGGAGGTTGGCCGAGGTCAACAGGAAGCTTTCTTT
j_call: TRBJ1-1
v_call: TRBV7-9
d_call: .
clone_size: many

cdr3_aa: CASSLLSGRRNIQYF
cdr3_nt: TGTGCCAGCAGTTTACTTAGCGGGAGGAGAAACATTCAGTACTTC
j_call: TRBJ2-4
v_call: TRBV7-9
d_call: TRBD2
clone_size: few

cdr3_aa: CASSAGVSNEKLFF
cdr3_nt: TGTGCCAGCAGTGCGGGTGTATCTAATGAAAAACTGTTTTTT
j_call: TRBJ1-4
v_call: TRBV2
d_call: .
clone_size: many

cdr3_aa: CASSLLRDSGFYEQYF
cdr3_nt: TGTGCCAGCAGCTTACTGAGGGACAGCGGATTTTACGAGCAGTACTTC
j_call: TRBJ2-7
v_call: TRBV28
d_call: TRBD1
clone_size: many

cdr3_aa: CSARDDRSSYNSPLHF
cdr3_nt: TGCAGTGCTAGAGATGACAGGAGCTCCTATAATTCACCCCTCCACTTT
j_call: TRBJ1-6
v_call: TRBV20-1
d_call: .
clone_size: many

cdr3_aa: CASTLGGRQQPQHF
cdr3_nt: TGTGCCAGCACCCTAGGTGGGCGACAACAGCCCCAGCATTTT
j_call: TRBJ1-5
v_call: TRBV28
d_call: .
clone_size: few

cdr3_aa: CAWSYGLAGEQETQYF
cdr3_nt: TGTGCCTGGAGTTACGGACTAGCGGGAGAGCAAGAGACCCAGTACTTC
j_call: TRBJ2-5
v_call: TRBV30
d_call: TRBD2
clone_size: few

cdr3_aa: CASSLDIMQYTEAFF
cdr3_nt: TGTGCCAGCAGCTTAGATATTATGCAGTACACTGAAGCTTTCTTT
j_call: TRBJ1-1
v_call: TRBV7-2
d_call: .
clone_size: many

cdr3_aa: CASSFPKTGSMDEQFF
cdr3_nt: TGTGCCAGCAGTTTCCCGAAGACAGGGAGTATGGATGAGCAGTTCTTC
j_call: TRBJ2-1
v_call: TRBV28
d_call: TRBD1
clone_size: many

cdr3_aa: CASSDFATATYEQYF
cdr3_nt: TGTGCCAGCAGTGACTTCGCGACCGCTACCTACGAGCAGTACTTC
j_call: TRBJ2-7
v_call: TRBV25-1
d_call: .
clone_size: .

cdr3_aa: CTSGGPFWGRGSNTGELFF
cdr3_nt: TGTACCAGCGGAGGGCCTTTTTGGGGTCGGGGATCGAACACCGGGGAGCTGTTTTTT
j_call: TRBJ2-2
v_call: TRBV27
d_call: .
clone_size: .

cdr3_aa: CASSSGTKNTGELFF
cdr3_nt: TGTGCCAGCAGCTCCGGGACAAAGAACACCGGGGAGCTGTTTTTT
j_call: TRBJ2-2
v_call: TRBV6-1
d_call: .
clone_size: few

cdr3_aa: CASSFMDYNNEQFF
cdr3_nt: TGTGCCAGCAGCTTTATGGACTATAACAATGAGCAGTTCTTC
j_call: TRBJ2-1
v_call: TRBV7-9
d_call: .
clone_size: few

cdr3_aa: CASSPPSGRLNEQFF
cdr3_nt: TGTGCCAGCAGTCCCCCTAGCGGGAGGCTCAATGAGCAGTTCTTC
j_call: TRBJ2-1
v_call: TRBV28
d_call: TRBD2
clone_size: many

cdr3_aa: CSARFLGPGLADNEQFF
cdr3_nt: TGCAGTGCTAGATTCCTGGGGCCGGGACTAGCGGACAATGAGCAGTTCTTC
j_call: TRBJ2-1
v_call: TRBV20-1
d_call: TRBD2
clone_size: few

cdr3_aa: CASSLWASGRFQTDTQYF
cdr3_nt: TGTGCCAGCAGTTTATGGGCTAGCGGGAGGTTTCAGACAGATACGCAGTATTTT
j_call: TRBJ2-3
v_call: TRBV28
d_call: TRBD2
clone_size: many

cdr3_aa: CASSLDNRIPGNTIYF
cdr3_nt: TGTGCCAGCAGCTTAGACAACAGAATACCTGGAAACACCATATATTTT
j_call: TRBJ1-3
v_call: TRBV7-8
d_call: .
clone_size: many

cdr3_aa: CASSVTSGSPYNEQFF
cdr3_nt: TGTGCCAGTAGTGTCACTAGCGGGAGCCCTTACAATGAGCAGTTCTTC
j_call: TRBJ2-1
v_call: TRBV19
d_call: TRBD2
clone_size: many

cdr3_aa: CASSLHTRATYEQYF
cdr3_nt: TGTGCCAGCAGCTTACATACACGCGCCACCTACGAGCAGTACTTC
j_call: TRBJ2-7
v_call: TRBV11-2
d_call: .
clone_size: many

cdr3_aa: CAWRAPWDRGSTEQYF
cdr3_nt: TGTGCCTGGAGAGCGCCCTGGGACAGGGGGAGCACCGAGCAGTACTTC
j_call: TRBJ2-7
v_call: TRBV30
d_call: TRBD1
clone_size: few

cdr3_aa: CASSYGTGGTGANVLTF
cdr3_nt: TGTGCCAGCAGTTACGGGACAGGAGGTACTGGGGCCAACGTCCTGACTTTC
j_call: TRBJ2-6
v_call: TRBV6-2/TRBV6-3
d_call: TRBD1
clone_size: few

cdr3_aa: CASSPHRMGYSEQFF
cdr3_nt: TGTGCCAGCAGTCCCCACCGGATGGGGTATAGTGAGCAGTTCTTC
j_call: TRBJ2-1
v_call: TRBV28
d_call: .
clone_size: many

cdr3_aa: CASSSGGQPYGYTF
cdr3_nt: TGTGCCAGCAGCAGCGGCGGCCAGCCCTATGGCTACACCTTC
j_call: TRBJ1-2
v_call: TRBV2
d_call: .
clone_size: many

cdr3_aa: CAWSKGFNQPQHF
cdr3_nt: TGTGCCTGGAGTAAGGGGTTTAATCAGCCCCAGCATTTT
j_call: TRBJ1-5
v_call: TRBV30
d_call: .
clone_size: many

cdr3_aa: CASSFRDGGNEQFF
cdr3_nt: TGTGCCAGCAGCTTTAGGGATGGGGGGAATGAGCAGTTCTTC
j_call: TRBJ2-1
v_call: TRBV7-3
d_call: .
clone_size: .

cdr3_aa: CASSLRAAYEKLFF
cdr3_nt: TGTGCCAGTAGTCTACGGGCAGCCTATGAAAAACTGTTTTTT
j_call: TRBJ1-4
v_call: TRBV19
d_call: .
clone_size: few

cdr3_aa: CASVWGGPNQPQHF
cdr3_nt: TGTGCTAGTGTGTGGGGGGGACCGAATCAGCCCCAGCATTTT
j_call: TRBJ1-5
v_call: TRBV12-5
d_call: .
clone_size: many